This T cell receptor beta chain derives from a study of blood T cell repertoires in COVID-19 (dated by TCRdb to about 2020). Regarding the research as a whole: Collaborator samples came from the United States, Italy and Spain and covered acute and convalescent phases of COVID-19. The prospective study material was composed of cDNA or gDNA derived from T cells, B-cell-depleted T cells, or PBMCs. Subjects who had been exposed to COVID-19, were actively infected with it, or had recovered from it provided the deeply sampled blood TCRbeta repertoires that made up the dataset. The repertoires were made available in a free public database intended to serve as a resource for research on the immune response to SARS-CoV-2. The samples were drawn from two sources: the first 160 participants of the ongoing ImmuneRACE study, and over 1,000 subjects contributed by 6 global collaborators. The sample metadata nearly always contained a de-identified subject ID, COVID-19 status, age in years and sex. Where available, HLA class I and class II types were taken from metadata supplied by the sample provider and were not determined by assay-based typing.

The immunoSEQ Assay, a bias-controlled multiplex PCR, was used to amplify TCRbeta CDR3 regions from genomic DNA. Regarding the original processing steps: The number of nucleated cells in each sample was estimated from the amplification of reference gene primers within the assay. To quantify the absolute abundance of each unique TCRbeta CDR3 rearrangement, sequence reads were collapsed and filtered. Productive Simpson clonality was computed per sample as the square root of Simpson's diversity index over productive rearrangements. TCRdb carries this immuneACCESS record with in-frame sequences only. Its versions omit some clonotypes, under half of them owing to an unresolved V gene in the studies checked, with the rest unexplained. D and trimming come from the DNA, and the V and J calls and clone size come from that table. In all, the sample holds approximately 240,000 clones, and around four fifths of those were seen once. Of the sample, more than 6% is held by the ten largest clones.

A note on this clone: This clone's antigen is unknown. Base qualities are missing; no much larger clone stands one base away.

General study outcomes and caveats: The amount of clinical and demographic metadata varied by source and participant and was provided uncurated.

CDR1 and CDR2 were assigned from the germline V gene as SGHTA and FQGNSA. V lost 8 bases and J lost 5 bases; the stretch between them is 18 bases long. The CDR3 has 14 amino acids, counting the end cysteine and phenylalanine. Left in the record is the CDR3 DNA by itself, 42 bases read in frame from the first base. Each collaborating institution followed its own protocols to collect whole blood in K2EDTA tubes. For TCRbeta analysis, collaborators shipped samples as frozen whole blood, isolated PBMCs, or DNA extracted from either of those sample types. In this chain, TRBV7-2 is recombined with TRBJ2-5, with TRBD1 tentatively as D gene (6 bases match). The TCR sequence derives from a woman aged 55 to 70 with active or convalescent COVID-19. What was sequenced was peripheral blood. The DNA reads TGTGCCAGCGCTACAGGGTTCGAGGGGGAGACCCAGTACTTC. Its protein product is CASATGFEGETQYF. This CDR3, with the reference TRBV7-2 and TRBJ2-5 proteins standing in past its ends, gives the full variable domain GAGVSQSPSNKVTEKGKDVELRCDPISGHTALYWYRQSLGQGLEFLIYFQGNSAPDKSGLPSDRFSAERTGGSVSTLTIQRTQQEDSAVYLCASATGFEGETQYFGPGTRLLVL.